Listed below are T cell receptor beta chains from one sample, sequenced in a study of blood T cell repertoires in COVID-19. Measured with immunoSEQ multiplex PCR; TCRdb has only the in-frame clones, and not every one. The sample lists 150,000 to 200,000 clones; 89% were seen once. What was sequenced was PBMCs or T cells enriched from blood (not recorded which). Source of these receptors: a woman in her late teens or twenties who had recovered from COVID-19. CDR3s include the opening cysteine and the closing phenylalanine or tryptophan. Each record gives: J gene, clone size, V gene, D gene, CDR3 protein, CDR3 DNA. The D gene is left open where the match is weak. The size entry is marked missing in some rows and otherwise reads once, few, many or a size class.

>TRBJ1-1|NA|TRBV10-3|NA
CAISRRGKDTEAFF
TGTGCCATCAGCCGGCGGGGGAAGGACACTGAAGCTTTCTTT
>TRBJ2-7|NA|TRBV27|TRBD2
CASSLVSGSYEQYF
TGTGCCAGCAGTTTGGTGAGCGGGAGCTACGAGCAGTACTTC
>TRBJ2-4|NA|TRBV14|TRBD1
CASSQVGTGVKNIQYF
TGTGCCAGCAGCCAAGTAGGGACAGGGGTAAAAAACATTCAGTACTTC
>TRBJ2-7|NA|TRBV6-5|NA
CASHGGRPEQYF
TGTGCCAGCCACGGGGGGCGTCCCGAGCAGTACTTC
>TRBJ2-7|NA|TRBV18|TRBD2
CASSPVTTSGSVPGEQYF
TGTGCCAGCTCACCAGTAACTACTAGCGGGAGCGTCCCGGGCGAGCAGTACTTC
>TRBJ2-1|NA|TRBV18|TRBD2
CASSPPWETSGRGLYNEQFF
TGTGCCAGCTCACCACCGTGGGAGACTAGCGGGAGGGGCTTATACAATGAGCAGTTCTTC
>TRBJ2-1|NA|TRBV24-1|TRBD2
CATSSVSRLAEHMTYNEQFF
TGTGCCACCAGTTCCGTAAGCAGACTAGCAGAGCATATGACCTACAATGAGCAGTTCTTC
>TRBJ1-5|NA|TRBV7-8|TRBD1
CASSRSHDSYSGGQPQHF
TGTGCCAGCAGCCGCAGCCATGACAGCTACTCAGGGGGTCAGCCCCAGCATTTT
>TRBJ2-7|NA|TRBV6-5|TRBD2
CASSPGGYEQYF
TGTGCCAGTAGCCCGGGGGGCTACGAGCAGTACTTC
>TRBJ1-4|NA|TRBV19|NA
CASSIQRSELFF
TGTGCCAGTAGTATCCAACGGTCGGAACTGTTTTTT
>TRBJ1-2|NA|TRBV6-5|TRBD1
CASRMDRGFNYGYTF
TGTGCCAGCAGGATGGACAGGGGGTTTAACTATGGCTACACCTTC
>TRBJ2-7|NA|TRBV6-2/TRBV6-3|TRBD2
CASSYLLAAGGPVGEQYF
TGTGCCAGCAGTTACCTATTAGCCGCGGGAGGGCCAGTCGGCGAGCAGTACTTC
>TRBJ1-2|NA|TRBV7-8|NA
CASSLGDSGRGVYTF
TGTGCCAGCAGCCTTGGGGACTCAGGGCGAGGTGTCTACACCTTC
>TRBJ1-1|NA|TRBV27|TRBD1
CASSSTGGNTEAFF
TGTGCCAGCAGTTCGACAGGGGGGAACACTGAAGCTTTCTTT
>TRBJ2-7|NA|TRBV28|NA
CASSLNDAETYEQYF
TGTGCCAGCAGTTTAAACGATGCGGAGACCTACGAGCAGTACTTC
>TRBJ1-1|few|TRBV7-2|NA
CASSLELYNPQGAFF
TGTGCCAGCAGCTTAGAATTATACAACCCCCAGGGAGCTTTCTTT
>TRBJ2-2|NA|TRBV19|NA
CASSMVTEDTGELFF
TGTGCCAGTAGTATGGTGACTGAGGACACCGGGGAGCTGTTTTTT
>TRBJ2-3|few|TRBV4-3|TRBD2
CASSQETGGGADTQYF
TGCGCCAGCAGCCAAGAAACGGGAGGAGGAGCAGATACGCAGTATTTT
>TRBJ1-2|NA|TRBV2|TRBD1
CATTGSRDRGLGYTF
TGTGCCACCACCGGGTCCCGGGACAGGGGGTTAGGCTACACCTTC
>TRBJ2-3|NA|TRBV4-3|TRBD2
CASSQDLAGGGDTQYF
TGCGCCAGCAGCCAAGATTTAGCGGGAGGAGGGGATACGCAGTATTTT
>TRBJ1-2|NA|TRBV30|TRBD1
CAWAGGGYTF
TGTGCCTGGGCAGGGGGTGGCTACACCTTC
>TRBJ1-1|NA|TRBV6-4|TRBD1
CASSVQGEMNTEAFF
TGTGCCAGCAGTGTACAGGGGGAGATGAACACTGAAGCTTTCTTT